Listed below are T cell receptor beta chains from one sample, sequenced in a study of patients and donors after allogeneic stem cell transplantation. TCRdb used MiXCR to reprocess the RT-PCR reads, holding one entry per CDR3 protein. The sample lists fewer than 200,000 distinct CDR3 sequences; 25% to 35% were seen once. Sequencing input: blood, either unsorted or a sorted T cell fraction (not recorded which). The receptor set was obtained from a human donor who was either an allogeneic HSCT recipient or a stem cell or donor lymphocyte infusion donor (not recorded which). It is not recorded whose cells these are; they may come from a transplant donor. CDR3s include the opening cysteine and the closing phenylalanine or tryptophan. The order of the fields is D gene, J gene, clone size, V gene, CDR3 protein, CDR3 DNA. The D gene is left open where the match is weak. Expanded clones are given a class, and other clones once, few, many or no size at all.

- | TRBJ1-2 | few | TRBV4-2 | CASSQERRGKYGYTF | TGTGCCAGCAGCCAAGAAAGGCGGGGGAAATATGGCTACACCTTC
TRBD1 | TRBJ1-1 | many | TRBV6-2/TRBV6-3 | CASSPHPTGFKAFF | TGTGCCAGCAGTCCGCATCCGACAGGGTTTAAAGCTTTCTTT
- | TRBJ2-3 | - | TRBV14 | CASSQLVDTQYF | TGTGCCAGCAGCCAACTTGTAGATACGCAGTATTTT
- | TRBJ1-1 | few | TRBV6-5 | CASSYSHTGLGFGAFF | TGTGCCAGCAGTTACTCACACACAGGGCTGGGATTTGGAGCTTTCTTT
- | TRBJ2-1 | - | TRBV7-9 | CASSLAVQSRGHEQFF | TGTGCCAGCAGCTTAGCGGTCCAGTCGCGGGGGCATGAGCAGTTCTTC
TRBD1 | TRBJ2-7 | - | TRBV9 | CASSVRRKGQGHFYEQYF | TGTGCCAGCAGCGTAAGACGGAAGGGACAGGGCCACTTCTACGAGCAGTACTTC
- | TRBJ2-5 | few | TRBV4-2 | CASSQDLGLRETQYF | TGTGCCAGCAGCCAAGATCTCGGACTGAGAGAGACCCAGTACTTC
- | TRBJ2-3 | - | TRBV5-1 | CASSLGIGSTDTQYF | TGCGCCAGCAGCTTGGGTATCGGGTCTACAGATACGCAGTATTTT
- | TRBJ1-1 | many | TRBV5-1 | CASSSSAGSVTEAFF | TGCGCCAGCAGCTCCAGCGCGGGGAGCGTCACTGAAGCTTTCTTT
- | TRBJ2-3 | - | TRBV9 | CASSPTPGLTQYF | TGTGCCAGCAGCCCTACCCCGGGACTTACGCAGTATTTT
- | TRBJ2-3 | - | TRBV15 | CATSRAQGQGGDTQYF | TGTGCCACCAGCCGAGCCCAAGGACAGGGAGGGGATACGCAGTATTTT
- | TRBJ1-6 | many | TRBV7-2 | CASSLAPGSPLHF | TGTGCCAGCAGCTTAGCGCCGGGATCACCCCTCCACTTT
TRBD1 | TRBJ1-5 | many | TRBV20-1 | CSAIGQGNQPQHF | TGCAGTGCTATTGGACAGGGGAATCAGCCCCAGCATTTT
- | TRBJ1-2 | - | TRBV5-1 | CASSLGTYYGYTF | TGCGCCAGCAGCTTAGGGACCTACTATGGCTACACCTTC
TRBD1 | TRBJ1-1 | - | TRBV12-3/TRBV12-4 | CASIGTGGTEAFF | TGTGCCAGCATCGGGACAGGGGGGACTGAAGCTTTCTTT
- | TRBJ1-5 | few | TRBV7-2 | CASSADSQPQHF | TGTGCCAGCAGCGCAGACAGCCAGCCCCAGCATTTT
TRBD2 | TRBJ2-7 | - | TRBV20-1 | CSANLNERTSGSYEQYF | TGCAGTGCTAACCTTAACGAAAGGACTAGCGGGAGCTACGAGCAGTACTTC
TRBD1 | TRBJ2-7 | few | TRBV5-1 | CASSSRQGAYEQYF | TGCGCCAGCAGCTCTAGACAGGGGGCCTACGAGCAGTACTTC
- | TRBJ1-6 | many | TRBV21-1 | CASSKEGRGQGEPYNSPLHF | TGTGCCAGCAGCAAAGAGGGAAGGGGACAGGGAGAACCCTATAATTCACCCCTCCACTTT
- | TRBJ1-1 | many | TRBV20-1 | CSARRQPMNTEAFF | TGCAGTGCTAGGAGACAGCCTATGAACACTGAAGCTTTCTTT
- | TRBJ2-5 | - | TRBV12-3/TRBV12-4 | CASSLPWEETQYF | TGTGCCAGCAGTTTACCTTGGGAAGAGACCCAGTACTTC
- | TRBJ1-5 | few | TRBV20-1 | CSARGTEFSSNQPQHF | TGCAGTGCTAGAGGGACAGAGTTTAGTAGCAATCAGCCCCAGCATTTT
- | TRBJ2-1 | - | TRBV20-1 | CSAAEYNEQFF | TGCAGTGCTGCGGAGTACAATGAGCAGTTCTTC
- | TRBJ1-2 | many | TRBV12-3/TRBV12-4 | CASSLQGHYGYTF | TGTGCCAGTTCCCTACAGGGACACTATGGCTACACCTTC
- | TRBJ1-1 | - | TRBV12-3/TRBV12-4 | CASSLVHGDTEAFF | TGTGCCAGCAGTTTAGTCCATGGGGACACTGAAGCTTTCTTT
TRBD1 | TRBJ1-6 | - | TRBV4-1 | CASSQANRGTNSPLHF | TGCGCCAGCAGCCAGGCGAACAGGGGAACGAATTCACCCCTCCACTTT
- | TRBJ1-1 | few | TRBV5-1 | CASSLGRIENTEAFF | TGCGCCAGCAGCTTGGGACGGATTGAGAACACTGAAGCTTTCTTT
- | TRBJ1-2 | - | TRBV27 | CASSFGATYGYTF | TGTGCCAGCAGTTTCGGTGCCACCTATGGCTACACCTTC
TRBD1 | TRBJ2-6 | - | TRBV4-1 | CASSQGEGSGANVLTF | TGCGCCAGCTCACAGGGGGAAGGCTCTGGGGCCAACGTCCTGACTTTC
- | TRBJ1-5 | - | TRBV4-3 | CASSQDARNQPQHF | TGCGCCAGCAGCCAAGATGCCAGAAATCAGCCCCAGCATTTT
- | TRBJ2-3 | many | TRBV10-2 | CASSPQGPTDTQYF | TGCGCCAGCAGTCCTCAGGGGCCCACAGATACGCAGTATTTT
- | TRBJ2-2 | - | TRBV7-2 | CASSPETHYYSYGELFF | TGTGCCAGCAGCCCTGAGACTCACTACTACTCGTACGGGGAGCTGTTTTTT
TRBD2 | TRBJ2-3 | - | TRBV12-3/TRBV12-4 | CASCGSSTDTQYF | TGTGCCAGCTGCGGGAGTAGCACAGATACGCAGTATTTT
- | TRBJ1-2 | - | TRBV24-1 | CATSDFDRDGYTF | TGTGCCACCAGTGATTTTGATCGGGATGGCTACACCTTC
- | TRBJ1-2 | - | TRBV7-2 | CASSLHGRDYYGYTF | TGTGCCAGCAGCTTACACGGGCGGGACTACTATGGCTACACCTTC
- | TRBJ1-3 | many | TRBV7-2 | CASSLVLGSGNTIYF | TGTGCCAGCAGCTTAGTGTTGGGATCTGGAAACACCATATATTTT
- | TRBJ2-1 | - | TRBV7-2 | CASSQRFGWRNEQFF | TGTGCCAGCAGCCAGCGGTTCGGGTGGCGCAATGAGCAGTTCTTC